This T cell receptor (beta chain) is drawn from a study of blood T cell repertoires in COVID-19. Study-level information: The analysed material was cDNA or gDNA that came from T cells, B-cell-depleted T cells, or PBMCs.

Trimming stripped 4 bases from V and 0 bases from J, with 13 bases between. Per the germline V gene, CDR1 is SGHRS and CDR2 is YFSETQ. The CDR3 is 16 amino acids. Recovered status in Cohort 3 required two negative PCRs, clearance, or symptom resolution. Measured with immunoSEQ multiplex PCR; TCRdb has only the in-frame clones, and not every one. Altogether under 200,000 clones are present, 80% being singletons, with the ten largest covering around 3.7%. Specimen: PBMCs or T cells enriched from blood (not recorded which). This TCR derives from a woman in her sixties who had recovered from COVID-19. The chain carries TRBV5-1 and TRBJ1-4; D is uncertain. The CDR3 region is CASSPLREATNEKLFF. The CDR3 bases are TGCGCCAGCAGCCCCCTTCGGGAAGCAACTAATGAAAAACTGTTTTTT. The whole variable domain, filled in from reference TRBV5-1 and TRBJ1-4, reads KAGVTQTPRYLIKTRGQQVTLSCSPISGHRSVSWYQQTPGQGLQFLFEYFSETQRNKGNFPGRFSGRQFSNSRSEMNVSTLELGDSALYLCASSPLREATNEKLFFGSGTQLSVL.